What follows describes a single T cell receptor (beta chain). Per the study methods: It was from reference gene primer amplification that nucleated cell counts were estimated. Libraries were prepared by immunoSEQ multiplex PCR; TCRdb keeps only in-frame clonotypes and omits some of them. D and trimming were read from the DNA, whereas the V and J calls and clone size are those reported in that table. Found here are some 50,000 clones, roughly four fifths of them singletons; the top ten hold 7.3%. V shed 6 bases and J shed 0 bases, with 15 bases lying between them. The CDR3 length is 15 residues. Germline assignment: CDR1 MNHEY and CDR2 SMNVEV (reference sequence). This entry belongs to a study of blood T cell repertoires in COVID-19. The wider study: COVID-19 samples from acute and convalescent phases originated in the United States, Italy and Spain. T cells, B-cell-depleted T cells, or PBMCs provided the cDNA or gDNA that served as material.

The TCR was taken from a man aged 35 to 55 with acute or convalescent COVID-19. The J gene is TRBJ2-7, the V gene TRBV27, with D unresolved. Specimen: peripheral blood. CDR3 in amino acids: CASRKTDLSSYEQYF. The CDR3 DNA reads TGTGCCAGCAGGAAAACTGACTTAAGCTCCTACGAGCAGTACTTC.